A single sample gave rise to the 8 T cell receptor beta chains below, sequenced in a study of blood T cell repertoires in COVID-19. Sequencing used immunoSEQ multiplex PCR; TCRdb keeps in-frame clones, though not all of them. The sample lists 300,000 to 350,000 clones, around 87% occurring once. The sample was PBMCs or T cells enriched from blood (not recorded which). Every receptor here comes from a woman under 30 with acute COVID-19.

The chain couples TRBV27 to TRBJ2-5; D remains unclear. From germline, CDR1 is MNHEY and CDR2 SMNVEV (reference sequence). V was clipped by 7 bases and J by 2 bases, with 11 bases between them. This CDR3 has 13 amino acids. The CDR3 region is CASKSVFQETQYF. The CDR3, as DNA: TGTGCCAGCAAAAGCGTCTTTCAAGAGACCCAGTACTTC.

The rearrangement joins TRBV18 to TRBJ2-7, with D uncertain. CDR3 length: 12 amino acids. Germline V gives CDR1 KGHSH, CDR2 LQKENI. Trimming took off 3 bases at V and 4 bases at J, with 7 bases between the two ends. The chain's CDR3 is CASSPDNYEQYF. For the CDR3, the DNA is TGTGCCAGCTCACCCGACAATTACGAGCAGTACTTC.

The rearrangement joins TRBV2 to TRBJ1-2; 7 positions agree with TRBD1. The CDR3 length is 15 residues. J lost 8 bases, V lost 8 bases, and 17 bases had no gene match. From germline, CDR1 is SNHLY and CDR2 FYNNEI. The CDR3, as DNA: TGTGCCAGCCAGAGAGACAGGGCTGATAAGATGGGCTACACCTTC. It encodes CASQRDRADKMGYTF.

The chain links TRBV18 to TRBJ1-2; no reliable D call. The CDR3 spans 15 residues. Trimming cost V 0 bases and J 1 base, with 9 bases left between them. Germline V gene sequence: CDR1 KGHSH, CDR2 LQKENI. The CDR3 here is CASSPPVQLNYGYTF. The CDR3 DNA sequence: TGTGCCAGCTCACCACCCGTACAGCTTAACTATGGCTACACCTTC. The full variable domain, its missing parts supplied by reference TRBV18 and TRBJ1-2, is NAGVMQNPRHLVRRRGQEARLRCSPMKGHSHVYWYRQLPEEGLKFMVYLQKENIIDESGMPKERFSAEFPKEGPSILRIQQVVRGDSAAYFCASSPPVQLNYGYTFGSGTRLTVV.

The gene calls are TRBV6-1 and TRBJ1-1; TRBD1 matches 8 bases. The germline gives CDR1 MNHNS, CDR2 SASEGT. Losses at the gene ends were 3 bases for V and 3 bases for J; bases not matched to a gene: 9. This CDR3 spans 16 amino acids. The CDR3 loop reads CASSEGPGGWDTEAFF. The DNA for the CDR3 is TGTGCCAGCAGTGAGGGACCAGGGGGCTGGGACACTGAAGCTTTCTTT.

The rearrangement joins TRBV5-6 to TRBJ1-5, with D hard to call. From germline, CDR1 is SGHDT and CDR2 YYEEEE. V lost 1 base to trimming and J lost 7 bases, with 9 bases between them. The CDR3 contains 13 residues. CDR3 residues: CASSLTGKQPQHF. The CDR3 DNA follows: TGTGCCAGCAGCTTGACGGGTAAGCAGCCCCAGCATTTT.

This rearrangement joins TRBV6-5 to TRBJ2-7, with TRBD1 matching 9 bases. The V gene's germline CDR1 is MNHEY and CDR2 SVGAGI. The CDR3 extends over 14 amino acids. V gave up 6 bases and J gave up 4 bases; unmatched junction bases: 7. The CDR3 is CASRTPGQGYEQYF. CDR3 in DNA: TGTGCCAGCAGGACTCCGGGACAGGGATACGAGCAGTACTTC.

The CDR3 nucleotides read TGCGCCAGCAGCTCCGGGATGAACATCTACGAGCAGTACTTC. Protein product: CASSSGMNIYEQYF. The J gene is TRBJ2-7, the V gene TRBV5-1, with a tentative D call TRBD2 (5 bases). Trimming left V 3 bases short and J 3 bases short, with 13 bases between. Germline CDR1 SGHRS, CDR2 YFSETQ. The CDR3 runs to 14 residues.